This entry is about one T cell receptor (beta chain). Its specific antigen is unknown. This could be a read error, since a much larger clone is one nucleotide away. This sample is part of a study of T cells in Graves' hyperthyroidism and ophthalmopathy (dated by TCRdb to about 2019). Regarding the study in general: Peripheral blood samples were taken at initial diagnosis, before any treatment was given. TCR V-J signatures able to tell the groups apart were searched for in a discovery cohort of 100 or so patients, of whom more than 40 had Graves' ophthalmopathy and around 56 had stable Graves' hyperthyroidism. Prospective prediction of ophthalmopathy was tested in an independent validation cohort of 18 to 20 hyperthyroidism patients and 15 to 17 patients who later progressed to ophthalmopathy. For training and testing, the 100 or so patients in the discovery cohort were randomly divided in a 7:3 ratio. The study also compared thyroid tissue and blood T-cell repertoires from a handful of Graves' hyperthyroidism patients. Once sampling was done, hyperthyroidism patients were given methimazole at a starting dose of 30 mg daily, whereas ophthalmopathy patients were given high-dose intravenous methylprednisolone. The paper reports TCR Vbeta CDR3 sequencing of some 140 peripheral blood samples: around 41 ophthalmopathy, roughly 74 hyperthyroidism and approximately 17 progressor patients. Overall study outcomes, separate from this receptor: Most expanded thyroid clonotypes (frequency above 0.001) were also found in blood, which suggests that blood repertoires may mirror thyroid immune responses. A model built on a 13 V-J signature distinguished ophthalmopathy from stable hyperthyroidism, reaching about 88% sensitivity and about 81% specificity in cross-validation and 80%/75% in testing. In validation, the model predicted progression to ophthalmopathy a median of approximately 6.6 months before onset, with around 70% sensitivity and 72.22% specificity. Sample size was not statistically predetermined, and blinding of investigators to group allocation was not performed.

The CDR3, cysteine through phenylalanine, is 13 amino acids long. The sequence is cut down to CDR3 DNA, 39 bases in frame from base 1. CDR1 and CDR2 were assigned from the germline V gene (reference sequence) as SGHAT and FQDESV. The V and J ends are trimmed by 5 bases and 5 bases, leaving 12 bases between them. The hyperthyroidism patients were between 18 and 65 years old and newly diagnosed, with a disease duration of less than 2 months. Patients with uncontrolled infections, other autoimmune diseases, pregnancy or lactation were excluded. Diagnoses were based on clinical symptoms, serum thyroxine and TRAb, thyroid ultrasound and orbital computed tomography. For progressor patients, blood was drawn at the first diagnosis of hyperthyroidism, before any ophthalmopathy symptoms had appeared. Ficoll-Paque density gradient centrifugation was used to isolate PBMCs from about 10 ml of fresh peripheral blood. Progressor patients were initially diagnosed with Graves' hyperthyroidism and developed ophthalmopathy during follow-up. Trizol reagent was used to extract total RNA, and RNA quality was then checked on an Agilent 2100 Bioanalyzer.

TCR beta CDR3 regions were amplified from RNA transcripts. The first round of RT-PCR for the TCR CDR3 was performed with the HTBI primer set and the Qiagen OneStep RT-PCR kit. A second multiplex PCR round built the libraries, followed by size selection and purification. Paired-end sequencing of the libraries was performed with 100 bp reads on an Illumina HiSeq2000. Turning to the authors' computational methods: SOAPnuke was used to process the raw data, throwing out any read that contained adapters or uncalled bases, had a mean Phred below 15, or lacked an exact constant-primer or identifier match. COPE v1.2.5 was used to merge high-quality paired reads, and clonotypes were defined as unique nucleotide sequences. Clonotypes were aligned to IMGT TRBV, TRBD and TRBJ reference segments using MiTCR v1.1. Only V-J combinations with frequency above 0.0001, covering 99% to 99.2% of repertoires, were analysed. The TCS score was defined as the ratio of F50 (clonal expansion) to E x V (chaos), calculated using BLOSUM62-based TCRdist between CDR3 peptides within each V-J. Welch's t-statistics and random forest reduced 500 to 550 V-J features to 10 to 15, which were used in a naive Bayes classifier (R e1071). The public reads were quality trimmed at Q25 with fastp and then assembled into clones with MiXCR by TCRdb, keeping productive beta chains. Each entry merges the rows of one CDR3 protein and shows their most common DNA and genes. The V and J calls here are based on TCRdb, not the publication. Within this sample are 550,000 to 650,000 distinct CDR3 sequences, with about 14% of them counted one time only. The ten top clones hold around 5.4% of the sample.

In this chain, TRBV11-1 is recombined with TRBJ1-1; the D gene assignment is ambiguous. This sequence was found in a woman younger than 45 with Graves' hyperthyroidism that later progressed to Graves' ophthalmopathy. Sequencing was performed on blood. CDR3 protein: CASSTIRGTEAFF. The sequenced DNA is TGTGCCAGCAGCACCATTCGCGGGACTGAAGCTTTCTTT. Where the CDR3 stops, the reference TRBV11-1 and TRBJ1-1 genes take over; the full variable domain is EAEVAQSPRYKITEKSQAVAFWCDPISGHATLYWYRQILGQGPELLVQFQDESVVDDSQLPKDRFSAERLKGVDSTLKIQPAELGDSAMYLCASSTIRGTEAFFGQGTRLTVV.